These 26 T cell receptor beta chains came from one sample sequenced in a study of shared clonotypes between healthy human individuals. Clones were sequenced by immunoSEQ multiplex PCR, and TCRdb holds only the in-frame ones, with some missing. The profile shows about 2.1 million clones, just over 90% of them singletons. Naive CD8 cells lacked CD45RO and underwent positive selection for CCR7, leaving out terminally differentiated effector memory CD45RA+ cells. Sequencing used naive CD8+ T cells from PBMCs. The receptors derive from a man aged 18 to 35 in good health. Some clones in this sample may be carry-over from other donors' samples.

The chain combines TRBV19 with TRBJ1-2; 7 nucleotides agree with TRBD1. Germline V CDR1 and CDR2: LNHDA, SQIVND (reference sequence). V lost 4 bases to trimming and J lost 3 bases; unmatched junction nucleotides: 14. The CDR3 consists of 17 residues. CDR3 in amino acids: CASSTTRQGRLYYGYTF. The CDR3 DNA follows: TGTGCCAGTAGTACCACCCGACAGGGCCGGCTTTACTATGGCTACACCTTC. Full variable domain (missing parts from reference TRBV19 and TRBJ1-2): DGGITQSPKYLFRKEGQNVTLSCEQNLNHDAMYWYRQDPGQGLRLIYYSQIVNDFQKGDIAEGYSVSREKKESFPLTVTSAQKNPTAFYLCASSTTRQGRLYYGYTFGSGTRLTVV.

This chain links TRBV19 with TRBJ2-1; D might be TRBD2 (6 bases). The CDR3 runs 16 residues. The ends were cut back, 10 bases at V and 4 bases at J, with 23 bases in the middle. CDR1 is LNHDA, CDR2 SQIVND, per germline (reference sequence). The CDR3 coding sequence is TGTGCCACCGCCCAGACTAGGCCGGTTTTATACAATGAGCAGTTCTTC. Its protein is CATAQTRPVLYNEQFF.

The chain combines TRBV4-1 with TRBJ2-7, with 7 positions matching TRBD1. The V and J ends lost 4 bases and 1 base, in that order; junction bases with no gene match: 7. Germline CDR1 is MGHRA and CDR2 is YSYEKL. The CDR3 totals 15 residues. The chain's CDR3 is CASSPAGTASYEQYF. CDR3 nucleotide sequence: TGCGCCAGCAGCCCGGCAGGGACAGCATCCTACGAGCAGTACTTC.

This rearrangement joins TRBV10-3 to TRBJ1-2, with a possible D match to TRBD1 (5 bases). The CDR3 runs to 14 residues. Germline V CDR1 and CDR2: ENHRY, SYGVKD. The germline V and J ends were trimmed by 0 bases and 5 bases, with 10 bases remaining between them. The chain's CDR3 is CAISESMGRYGYTF. CDR3 bases: TGTGCCATCAGTGAGTCGATGGGGCGTTATGGCTACACCTTC.

The chain carries TRBV5-4 and TRBJ2-3; 12 nucleotides agree with TRBD2. The CDR3 runs to 16 residues. Per germline, CDR1 SGHNT and CDR2 YYREEE (reference sequence). V shed 4 bases and J 6 bases; nucleotides not matched to a gene: 9. This CDR3 is CASSPPGLAGWDTQYF. The CDR3 coding sequence is TGTGCCAGCAGCCCCCCCGGACTAGCGGGATGGGATACGCAGTATTTT.

The gene calls are TRBV11-2 and TRBJ2-7, with no clear D. The CDR3 has 14 amino acids. Germline V CDR1 and CDR2: SGHAT, FQNNGV. V dropped 1 base and J dropped 2 bases, with 9 bases sitting between them. CDR3 in amino acids: CASSLVSSAYEQYF. CDR3 sequence (DNA): TGTGCCAGCAGCTTAGTTAGCTCGGCCTACGAGCAGTACTTC.

The chain employs TRBV28 and TRBJ2-7; 12 bases align to TRBD2. The CDR3 contains 16 residues. V trimming: 5 bases; J trimming: 8 bases; junction bases outside the gene matches: 13. The V gene's germline CDR1 is MDHEN and CDR2 SYDVKM. In DNA form, the CDR3 reads TGTGCCAGCAGTCCGACGCGGACTAGCGGGACTCACAAGCAGTACTTC. Translated, it gives CASSPTRTSGTHKQYF. The variable domain in full, with the rest retrieved from reference TRBV28 and TRBJ2-7, is DVKVTQSSRYLVKRTGEKVFLECVQDMDHENMFWYRQDPGLGLRLIYFSYDVKMKEKGDIPEGYSVSREKKERFSLILESASTNQTSMYLCASSPTRTSGTHKQYFGPGTRLTVT.

The chain carries TRBV28 and TRBJ1-5; D is uncertain. Trimming took 5 bases from V and 9 from J, leaving 14 bases between them. Per the germline V gene, CDR1 is MDHEN and CDR2 is SYDVKM. The CDR3 consists of 13 residues. DNA for the CDR3: TGTGCCAGCAGTCCCCGGACCCGCCCGCCCCAGCATTTT. Residues: CASSPRTRPPQHF.

The rearrangement uses TRBV28 and TRBJ2-1, with D perhaps matching TRBD1 or TRBD2 (5 bases each). The CDR3 runs to 17 residues. Between the trimmed V and J ends, which lost 4 bases and 0 bases, there was a span of 16 bases. Germline-derived CDR1 and CDR2 are MDHEN and SYDVKM. CDR3 protein: CASSSPKEGRSYNEQFF. DNA for the CDR3: TGTGCCAGCAGTTCCCCAAAAGAGGGGCGCTCCTACAATGAGCAGTTCTTC.

A few counts support this clone. Other DNA sequences from this sample encode an identical CDR3 as well. This chain joins TRBV7-9 and TRBJ1-4; unclear D gene. The V gene's germline CDR1 is SEHNR and CDR2 FQNEAQ (reference sequence). V lost 1 base and J lost 5, with 8 bases in between. The CDR3 consists of 14 residues. CDR3 coding DNA: TGTGCCAGCAGCTTAGACAGTCCGAATGAAAAACTGTTTTTT. Translated, it gives CASSLDSPNEKLFF.

V gene TRBV7-3 combines with J gene TRBJ2-3; D is unclear. CDR3 length: 15 amino acids. V lost 2 bases, J lost 0 bases, and 9 bases lay in between. Germline CDR1 is SGHTA and CDR2 is FQGTGA. The CDR3 nucleotides are TGTGCCAGCAGCTTAGGGGATAGTAGCACAGATACGCAGTATTTT. This gives the protein CASSLGDSSTDTQYF. The entire variable domain, with the rest obtained from reference TRBV7-3 and TRBJ2-3, is as follows: GAGVSQTPSNKVTEKGKYVELRCDPISGHTALYWYRQSLGQGPEFLIYFQGTGAADDSGLPNDRFFAVRPEGSVSTLKIQRTERGDSAVYLCASSLGDSSTDTQYFGPGTRLTVL.

The chain employs TRBV28 and TRBJ2-1, with D uncertain. The CDR3 totals 13 residues. The V and J ends lost 3 bases and 8 bases respectively, with 11 bases between them. Germline loops: CDR1 MDHEN, CDR2 SYDVKM. The CDR3 bases are TGTGCCAGCAGTTTCGGTTCTACGGATGAGCAGTTCTTC. It specifies CASSFGSTDEQFF.

The V and J genes are TRBV6-1 and TRBJ2-5, with 10 bases that match TRBD2. Germline CDR1 reads MNHNS; CDR2 reads SASEGT. The length of the CDR3 is 16 residues. The J segment lost 1 base and the V segment lost 3 bases, leaving 5 bases of the junction unmatched. Here the CDR3 reads CASSEKREGLQETQYF. In nucleotides, the CDR3 is TGTGCCAGCAGTGAGAAGCGGGAGGGCCTCCAAGAGACCCAGTACTTC.

V gene TRBV19 combines with J gene TRBJ1-1, with 9 positions matching TRBD1. The CDR3 contains 14 residues. Trimming at V came to 7 bases and at J to 4 bases, leaving 7 bases not matched to a gene. CDR1 is LNHDA and CDR2 is SQIVND in the germline V gene (reference sequence). The CDR3 sequence: CASTMGTGSTEAFF. The CDR3 nucleotides read TGTGCCAGTACTATGGGGACAGGGTCCACTGAAGCTTTCTTT.

V gene TRBV28 combines with J gene TRBJ2-1; 11 bases line up with TRBD1. The V gene's germline CDR1 is MDHEN and CDR2 SYDVKM. V shed 1 base, J shed 0 bases, and the junction held 8 bases outside the gene matches. The CDR3 extends over 19 amino acids. The CDR3 DNA follows: TGTGCCAGCAGTTTATCGCAGGGGACAGGGGGAAACTCCTACAATGAGCAGTTCTTC. This encodes CASSLSQGTGGNSYNEQFF.

The rearrangement links TRBV29-1 to TRBJ2-7; TRBD2 is a possible D gene (5 bases). V was shortened by 6 bases and J by 5 bases, with 17 bases between the two germline ends. Germline CDR1 is SQVTM and CDR2 is ANQGSEA. This CDR3 is built from 13 residues. CDR3 loop: CSVPYGVRDEQYF. Here the CDR3 DNA reads TGCAGCGTCCCATACGGGGTTCGCGACGAGCAGTACTTC.

The rearrangement links TRBV27 to TRBJ2-3; D gene uncertain. CDR3 size: 15 residues. Trimming took off 6 bases at V and 3 bases at J, with 16 bases between the two ends. Germline CDR1 MNHEY, CDR2 SMNVEV (reference sequence). The CDR3 bases are TGTGCCAGCAGCCCTTCACGCTTGTGGACAGATACGCAGTATTTT. Protein sequence: CASSPSRLWTDTQYF.

In its sample, this clone was seen once. The chain has TRBV20-1 and TRBJ2-5; no clear D gene. Germline V gene lookup returns CDR1 DFQATT and CDR2 SNEGSKA (reference sequence). The germline V and J ends were trimmed by 2 bases and 12 bases, with 13 bases remaining between them. This CDR3 region has 11 residues. CDR3 residues: CSARTPRVEYF. CDR3 DNA: TGCAGTGCTAGAACCCCCCGGGTGGAGTACTTC.

The rearrangement links TRBV27 to TRBJ1-1; D call uncertain. The CDR3 loop spans 13 amino acids. Germline CDR1 reads MNHEY; CDR2 reads SMNVEV (reference sequence). Deletions cut 6 bases from V and 2 bases from J, with 10 bases between. CDR3 in DNA: TGTGCCAGCAGGACTACAGCTAACACTGAAGCTTTCTTT. Translating it yields CASRTTANTEAFF.

The chain recombines TRBV7-8 with TRBJ2-5; no definite D call. This CDR3 spans 16 amino acids. Trimming shortened V by 1 base and J by 5 bases, and 17 bases separated the two germline ends. Germline CDR1 SGHVS, CDR2 FQNEAQ. In DNA, the CDR3 is TGTGCCAGCAGCTTAGATTTGGGCCTCGGGTGGGAGACCCAGTACTTC. Its protein is CASSLDLGLGWETQYF.

The CDR3, as DNA: TGTGCCAGCAGTCCCCTCCTATTGGATGAGCAGTTCTTC. Residues: CASSPLLLDEQFF. This chain links TRBV6-6 with TRBJ2-1, with unresolved D. The CDR3 runs to 13 residues. V was clipped by 5 bases and J by 8 bases, with 13 bases between them. Per the germline V gene, CDR1 is MNHNY and CDR2 is SVGAGI (reference sequence).

This rearrangement joins TRBV27 to TRBJ2-2; D is unresolved. Trimming left V 5 bases short and J 2 bases short, with 12 bases between. Germline V gene sequence: CDR1 MNHEY, CDR2 SMNVEV (reference sequence). The CDR3 runs to 15 residues. As DNA, the CDR3 is TGTGCCAGCAGTCAGTACCAAATTAACACCGGGGAGCTGTTTTTT. Amino acids: CASSQYQINTGELFF.

The chain employs TRBV6-5 and TRBJ2-1, with 7 bases lining up with TRBD2. The CDR3 length is 16 residues. CDR1 and CDR2 from the germline V gene are MNHEY and SVGAGI. With 2 bases clipped from V and 6 bases from J, the junction kept 10 bases outside the gene matches. In nucleotides, the CDR3 is TGTGCCAGCAGTTACCCAGATGGGGGAGGGTCCAATGAGCAGTTCTTC. Translation: CASSYPDGGGSNEQFF.

The CDR3 nucleotides are TGCGCCAGCAGCTTGTCTAGTCAGGGCGTGGGATATCACACTGAAGCTTTCTTT. It yields the protein CASSLSSQGVGYHTEAFF. The chain combines TRBV5-1 with TRBJ1-1; D may be TRBD1 (5 bases). In germline, CDR1 is SGHRS, CDR2 YFSETQ. The CDR3 has 18 residues. The V and J ends lost 1 base and 3 bases respectively, with 22 bases between them.

This clone was detected only once. This chain uses TRBV4-1 with TRBJ1-1, with D uncertain. V lost 0 bases to trimming and J lost 4 bases, with 6 bases between them. The germline gives CDR1 MGHRA, CDR2 YSYEKL. The CDR3 spans 13 residues. The CDR3 nucleotides are TGCGCCAGCAGCCAAGATCTCGGCACTGAAGCTTTCTTT. It specifies CASSQDLGTEAFF.

The chain employs TRBV29-1 and TRBJ2-1; TRBD2 matches 8 bases. The V gene end was trimmed by 7 bases and the J gene end by 4 bases; junction bases not matched to a gene: 9. CDR3 length: 14 residues. Germline CDR1 is SQVTM and CDR2 is ANQGSEA. This CDR3 reads CSDKLADYYNEQFF. For the CDR3, the DNA is TGCAGCGACAAACTAGCGGACTATTACAATGAGCAGTTCTTC.